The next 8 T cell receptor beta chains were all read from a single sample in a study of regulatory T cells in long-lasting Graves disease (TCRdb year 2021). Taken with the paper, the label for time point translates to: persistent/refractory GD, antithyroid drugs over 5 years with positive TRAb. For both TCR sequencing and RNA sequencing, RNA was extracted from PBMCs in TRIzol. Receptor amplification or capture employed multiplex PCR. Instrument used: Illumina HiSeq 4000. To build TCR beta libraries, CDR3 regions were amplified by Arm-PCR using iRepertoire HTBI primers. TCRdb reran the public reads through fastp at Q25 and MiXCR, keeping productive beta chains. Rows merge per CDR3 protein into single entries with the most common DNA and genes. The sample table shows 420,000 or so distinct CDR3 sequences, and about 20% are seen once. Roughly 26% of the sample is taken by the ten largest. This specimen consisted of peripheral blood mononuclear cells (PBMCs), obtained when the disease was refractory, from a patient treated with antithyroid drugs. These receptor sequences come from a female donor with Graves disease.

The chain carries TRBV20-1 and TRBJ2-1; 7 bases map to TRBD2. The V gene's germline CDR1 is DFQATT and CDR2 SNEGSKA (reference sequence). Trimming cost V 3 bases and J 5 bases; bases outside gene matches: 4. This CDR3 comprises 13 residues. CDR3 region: CSASWAGDNEQFF. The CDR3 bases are TGCAGTGCTAGTTGGGCGGGAGACAATGAGCAGTTCTTC.

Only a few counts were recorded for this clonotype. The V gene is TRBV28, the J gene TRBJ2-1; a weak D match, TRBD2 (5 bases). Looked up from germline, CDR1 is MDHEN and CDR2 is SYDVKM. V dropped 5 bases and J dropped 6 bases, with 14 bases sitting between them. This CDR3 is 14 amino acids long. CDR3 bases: TGTGCCAGCAGTGGGGTTCGGGGTCGCAATGAGCAGTTCTTC. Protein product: CASSGVRGRNEQFF.

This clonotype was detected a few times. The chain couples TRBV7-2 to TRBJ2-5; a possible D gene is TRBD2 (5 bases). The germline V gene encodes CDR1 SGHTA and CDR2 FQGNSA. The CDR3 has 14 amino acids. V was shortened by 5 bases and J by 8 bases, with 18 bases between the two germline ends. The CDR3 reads CASSQGAYEGTQYF. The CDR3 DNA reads TGTGCCAGCAGCCAAGGCGCCTACGAGGGAACCCAGTACTTC.

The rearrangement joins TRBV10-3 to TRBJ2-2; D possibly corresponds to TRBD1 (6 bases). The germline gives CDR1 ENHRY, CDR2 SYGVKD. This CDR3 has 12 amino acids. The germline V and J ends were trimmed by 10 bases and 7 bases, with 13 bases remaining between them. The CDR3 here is CASAGEGGELFF. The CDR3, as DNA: TGTGCCAGCGCAGGGGAAGGCGGGGAGCTGTTTTTT.

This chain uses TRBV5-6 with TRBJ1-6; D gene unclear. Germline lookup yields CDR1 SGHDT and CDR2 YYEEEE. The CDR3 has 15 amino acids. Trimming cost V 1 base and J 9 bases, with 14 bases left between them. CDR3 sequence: CASSLSVPSLSPLHF. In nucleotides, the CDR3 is TGTGCCAGCAGCTTGTCGGTCCCATCGCTTTCACCCCTCCACTTT.

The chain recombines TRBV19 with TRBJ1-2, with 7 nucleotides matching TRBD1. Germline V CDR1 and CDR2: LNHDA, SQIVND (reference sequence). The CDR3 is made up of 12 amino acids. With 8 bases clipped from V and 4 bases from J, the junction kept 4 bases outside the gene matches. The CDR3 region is CASVGQIYGYTF. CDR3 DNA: TGTGCCAGTGTGGGACAGATCTATGGCTACACCTTC.

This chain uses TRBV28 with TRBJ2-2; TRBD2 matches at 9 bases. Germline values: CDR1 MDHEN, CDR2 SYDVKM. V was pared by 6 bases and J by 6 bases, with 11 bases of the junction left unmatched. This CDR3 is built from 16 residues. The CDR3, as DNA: TGTGCCAGCAGAAATAGCGGGAGTGGGAGACCCGGGGAGCTGTTTTTT. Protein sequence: CASRNSGSGRPGELFF.

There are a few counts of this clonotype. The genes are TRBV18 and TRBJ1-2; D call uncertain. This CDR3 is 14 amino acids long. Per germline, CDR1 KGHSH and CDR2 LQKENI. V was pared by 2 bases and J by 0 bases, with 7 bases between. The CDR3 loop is CASSPTNTNYGYTF. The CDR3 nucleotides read TGTGCCAGCTCACCAACGAATACTAACTATGGCTACACCTTC.